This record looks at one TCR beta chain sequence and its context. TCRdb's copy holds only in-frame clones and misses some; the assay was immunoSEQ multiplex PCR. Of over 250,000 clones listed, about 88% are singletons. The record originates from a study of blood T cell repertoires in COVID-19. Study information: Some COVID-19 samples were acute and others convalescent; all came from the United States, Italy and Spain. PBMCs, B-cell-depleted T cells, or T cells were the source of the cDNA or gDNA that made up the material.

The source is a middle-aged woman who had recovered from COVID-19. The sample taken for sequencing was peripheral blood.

The CDR3 is CAISDTGLNTEAFF. The CDR3 DNA reads TGTGCCATCAGCGATACAGGGTTGAACACTGAAGCTTTCTTT. The chain recombines TRBV10-3 with TRBJ1-1, with a weak D call TRBD1 (6 bases). Germline values: CDR1 ENHRY, CDR2 SYGVKD. The CDR3 length is 14 residues. V lost 6 bases to trimming and J lost 0 bases, with 11 bases between them.